This TCR beta chain was retrieved from a study of cytomegalovirus exposure and HLA in healthy donors. Turning to the study itself: Of all 400 or so donors who were genotyped, about 84% belonged to the Caucasian-associated ancestry cluster. Broader study findings: Further analysis was carried out later, and it showed several of the most significant clusters appearing linked to common viral pathogens. A later analysis showed TCR association rates differing by HLA locus, peaking at DRB1 and lowest at HLA-C.

PCR employed 60 Vbeta and 13 Jbeta primers. Method: immunoSEQ multiplex PCR; TCRdb's copy keeps in-frame clones and lacks some. The data hold just over 150,000 clones, with approximately 82% observed a single time. All the people who gave samples were healthy bone marrow donors. The CDR3 totals 14 residues. The germline V and J ends were trimmed by 1 base and 3 bases, with 8 bases remaining between them. In germline, CDR1 is LGHNT, CDR2 FRNRAP. Worth noting for this clone: The target antigen is unknown.

The chain uses TRBV12-5 and TRBJ2-3; D unresolved. The receptor's source is a woman aged 50 to 60 in good health and CMV-seropositive. The sequenced material came from PBMCs. CDR3 sequence reads: CASGLDRRTDTQYF. In DNA, the CDR3 is TGTGCTAGTGGTTTGGACAGAAGGACAGATACGCAGTATTTT.